This is a list of T cell receptor beta chains from one sample in a study of cytomegalovirus exposure and HLA in healthy donors. TCRdb's copy holds only in-frame clones and misses some; the assay was immunoSEQ multiplex PCR. The sample records over 200,000 clones, around nine tenths being singletons. The sequenced sample consisted of PBMCs. Receptors were obtained from a woman aged 18 to 35 in good health and CMV-seropositive. Each CDR3 is given with its conserved first and last residue. A D gene is named only where the DNA matches it firmly. Clone size is not always given. Where it is, it says once, few, many or a class for expanded clones.

TGCGCCAGCAGCTTGGCCCTCGAGTACGAGCAGTACTTC,CASSLALEYEQYF,NA,TRBJ2-7,TRBV5-1,NA
TGTGCCAGCAGTTTATCGAGGTCAGAGGTTTCCTCCTACAATGAGCAGTTCTTC,CASSLSRSEVSSYNEQFF,NA,TRBJ2-1,TRBV27,NA
TGTGCCAGCAGCCCACCAGGTGCGGGGGGGGATTCCTACGAGCAGTACTTC,CASSPPGAGGDSYEQYF,NA,TRBJ2-7,TRBV7-8,TRBD2
TGCGCCAGCAGCTTGAATAGATACGCACTAGCGGGAGGGCCCTACGAGCAGTACTTC,CASSLNRYALAGGPYEQYF,NA,TRBJ2-7,TRBV5-1,TRBD2
TGTGCCAGCAGTGCCGATCCGGGACAGGTAAATGAGCAGTTCTTC,CASSADPGQVNEQFF,once,TRBJ2-1,TRBV6-1,TRBD1
TGTGCCAGCAGTCCCATAGAGGCGGGAGTTTTCACCGGGGAGCTGTTTTTT,CASSPIEAGVFTGELFF,NA,TRBJ2-2,TRBV28,TRBD2
TGTGCCAGCAGCTTAGATCCGGCTAGCGGGCCAAGCACAGATACGCAGTATTTT,CASSLDPASGPSTDTQYF,NA,TRBJ2-3,TRBV11-2,TRBD2
TGCGCCAGCAGCTTCTACAGGAGGGTCCATCAGCCCCAGCATTTT,CASSFYRRVHQPQHF,NA,TRBJ1-5,TRBV5-1,NA
TGTGCCAGCAGTGGTCAGTTGAACTATGGCTACACCTTC,CASSGQLNYGYTF,NA,TRBJ1-2,TRBV2,NA
TGTGCCAGCAGCCAACAGGGACGCGAAAAACTGTTTTTT,CASSQQGREKLFF,NA,TRBJ1-4,TRBV7-9,NA
TGTGCCAGCAGCCCAGATCCCCGGGGAGGAAACTATGGCTACACCTTC,CASSPDPRGGNYGYTF,NA,TRBJ1-2,TRBV11-2,NA
TGCAGCGGACTAGCCGGTTGGCAGTTCTTC,CSGLAGWQFF,NA,TRBJ2-1,TRBV29-1,TRBD2
TGTGCCAGCAGTTACGGAGGCGGGGTAGGAGACGAGCAGTACTTC,CASSYGGGVGDEQYF,NA,TRBJ2-7,TRBV6-5,NA
TGCAGCGTTGAAACAGGGGTGGGGACAGATACGCAGTATTTT,CSVETGVGTDTQYF,NA,TRBJ2-3,TRBV29-1,TRBD1
TGTGCCAGCAGTGGCGCGGGGGTGAACACTGAAGCTTTCTTT,CASSGAGVNTEAFF,NA,TRBJ1-1,TRBV28,NA
TGTGCCAGCAGCTTAGTGGGGGCGAGGACTGAAGCTTTCTTT,CASSLVGARTEAFF,NA,TRBJ1-1,TRBV7-8,NA
TGTGCCAGCAGCTTTCGGGTACAGGGGGTAGGGTATGGCTACACCTTC,CASSFRVQGVGYGYTF,NA,TRBJ1-2,TRBV7-6,TRBD1
TGTGCCAGCAGTGCCCGACAGGTGTATGGCTACACCTTC,CASSARQVYGYTF,few,TRBJ1-2,TRBV27,NA
TGTGCCAGCAGCGTAGGGACAGCAAGTGGGACCCAGTACTTC,CASSVGTASGTQYF,NA,TRBJ2-5,TRBV7-9,TRBD1
TGTGCCAGCAGCTTACGGCGCGCCTCCGGGGAGCAGTTCTTC,CASSLRRASGEQFF,NA,TRBJ2-1,TRBV7-3,NA
TGTGCCAGCAGCCGGTTGACTAGCGGGAGTTGGGGTACGCAGTATTTT,CASSRLTSGSWGTQYF,NA,TRBJ2-3,TRBV14,TRBD2
TGTGCCAGCAGCAAAGGCCTTGGAGGTAGAAACACCATATATTTT,CASSKGLGGRNTIYF,NA,TRBJ1-3,TRBV21-1,NA
TGTGCCAGCACGGACAGGTTGAACACTGAAGCTTTCTTT,CASTDRLNTEAFF,NA,TRBJ1-1,TRBV25-1,TRBD1
TGCGCCAGCAGAAGGACAGGGGCTATCACAGATACGCAGTATTTT,CASRRTGAITDTQYF,NA,TRBJ2-3,TRBV5-1,TRBD1
TGTGCCAGCAGCCGACAGGAGAACACTGAAGCTTTCTTT,CASSRQENTEAFF,NA,TRBJ1-1,TRBV11-3,NA
TGCGCCAGCAGCCCTATCGGCCAGACACACACAGATACGCAGTATTTT,CASSPIGQTHTDTQYF,NA,TRBJ2-3,TRBV4-1,NA
TGCGCCAGCAGCCAGGCACTAGCGGCGCCCTACAATGAGCAGTTCTTC,CASSQALAAPYNEQFF,many,TRBJ2-1,TRBV4-1,TRBD2
TGTGCCAGCAGCGGGGGAGCGGGAGGGGCCACAGATACGCAGTATTTT,CASSGGAGGATDTQYF,once,TRBJ2-3,TRBV9,TRBD2
TGCGCCAGCAGCAGAAGCCCGGACGGCGGGGCTGAAGCTTTCTTT,CASSRSPDGGAEAFF,NA,TRBJ1-1,TRBV5-1,NA
TGTGCCAGCAGTCGGGACAGGGGTATCTACAATGAGCAGTTCTTC,CASSRDRGIYNEQFF,NA,TRBJ2-1,TRBV28,TRBD1
TGTGCCAGCAGTGAAATCTTTTCTAGCGGGAGGGGTGCCGGGGAGCTGTTTTTT,CASSEIFSSGRGAGELFF,NA,TRBJ2-2,TRBV6-1,TRBD2
TGTGCCAGCAGGCGTGGCGTGAGGGAAGAGACCCAGTACTTC,CASRRGVREETQYF,NA,TRBJ2-5,TRBV11-2,NA
TGTGCCAGCAGTTCTAGCGGGAGGGCCCTCTACAATGAGCAGTTCTTC,CASSSSGRALYNEQFF,NA,TRBJ2-1,TRBV27,TRBD2
TGTGCCAGCAGTAGACAGACGCGGGAGCCGGTCAGGGGTGAGCAGTTCTTC,CASSRQTREPVRGEQFF,NA,TRBJ2-1,TRBV2,NA
TGTGCCAGCGACCAGGGTGCCGGGGAGCTGTTTTTT,CASDQGAGELFF,NA,TRBJ2-2,TRBV25-1,NA
TGTGCCAGCAGCGGGGCTAGCGATTTCTACGAGCAGTACTTC,CASSGASDFYEQYF,NA,TRBJ2-7,TRBV27,NA
TGTGCCAGCAGCTTGTCAAGACTCTCGATGACCCAGCCCCAGCATTTT,CASSLSRLSMTQPQHF,NA,TRBJ1-5,TRBV5-8,NA
TGTGCCAGCAGCCCAATGACTAGCGGGGGATACAATGAGCAGTTCTTC,CASSPMTSGGYNEQFF,NA,TRBJ2-1,TRBV7-8,TRBD2
TGTGCCAGCAGCTTAGGGGAGGGCGAGCAGTACTTC,CASSLGEGEQYF,few,TRBJ2-7,TRBV13,NA
TGTGCCAGCAGTTACTTGGGACAGGGAGGAACTGAAGCTTTCTTT,CASSYLGQGGTEAFF,NA,TRBJ1-1,TRBV25-1,TRBD1
TGTGCCAGCAGCTTCCGTTGGAGGACTCTGGGGACTGAAGCTTTCTTT,CASSFRWRTLGTEAFF,NA,TRBJ1-1,TRBV7-8,NA
TGTGCCAGCAGTTCCGCGCCAGGATTTAATGAAAAACTGTTTTTT,CASSSAPGFNEKLFF,NA,TRBJ1-4,TRBV27,NA
TGCGCCAGCAGCCAAGTCGGAGGGAACACTGAAGCTTTCTTT,CASSQVGGNTEAFF,NA,TRBJ1-1,TRBV4-1,NA
TGTGCCAGCAGGAACAGGGGGGGAGACTATGGCTACACCTTC,CASRNRGGDYGYTF,few,TRBJ1-2,TRBV5-4,TRBD1
TGTGCCAGCAGCCTCGAGTACCAAGAGACCCAGTACTTC,CASSLEYQETQYF,NA,TRBJ2-5,TRBV14,NA
TGCAGCGTTGAAGATATTACTGCCCCTCCAGAGACCCAGTACTTC,CSVEDITAPPETQYF,NA,TRBJ2-5,TRBV29-1,NA
TGTGCCAGCAGTTCCTCCGGGACTAGCGGGAGAGCTGGCACCGGGGAGCTGTTTTTT,CASSSSGTSGRAGTGELFF,NA,TRBJ2-2,TRBV28,TRBD2
TGTGCCAGCAGTCCTCGACAGGTTGGGAGAGAGACCCAGTACTTC,CASSPRQVGRETQYF,NA,TRBJ2-5,TRBV2,NA
TGTGCCAGCAGTTACAGGGGTGGGCAGTTCTTC,CASSYRGGQFF,NA,TRBJ2-1,TRBV6-5,NA
TGTGCCAGCAGCTTACTACGGACAGGGGAGACCGGGGAGCTGTTTTTT,CASSLLRTGETGELFF,NA,TRBJ2-2,TRBV5-4,TRBD1
TGTGCCAGCAGTTCGTACTATGGCTACACCTTC,CASSSYYGYTF,NA,TRBJ1-2,TRBV28,NA
TGTGCCAGCAGCGTAGGCGGACTAGCCCGTATAAAAAACAATGAGCAGTTCTTC,CASSVGGLARIKNNEQFF,NA,TRBJ2-1,TRBV9,TRBD2
TGTGCCAGCAGTGAAGGGCGGGCTATGGCTGAAAAACTGTTTTTT,CASSEGRAMAEKLFF,NA,TRBJ1-4,TRBV6-1,NA
TGCGCCAGCAGTCAGGCCGAGACAGTTTCCTACAATGAGCAGTTCTTC,CASSQAETVSYNEQFF,NA,TRBJ2-1,TRBV23-1,NA